The clone carrying this TCR beta chain has at least ten counts. The entry originates in a study of Graves' ophthalmopathy and Graves' hyperthyroidism. About the research overall: Peripheral blood sampling occurred at initial diagnosis, before any treatment.

The TCR beta CDR3 regions underwent amplification from RNA transcripts. Second-round multiplex PCR came after first-round RT-PCR with HTBI primers. TCRdb itself ran the multiplex PCR reads through MiXCR, one entry per CDR3 protein. Counted here are 500,000 to 700,000 distinct CDR3 sequences, approximately 22% occurring once; the ten biggest clones make up more than 5.5%. V was pared by 7 bases and J by 4 bases, with 5 bases of the junction left unmatched. This CDR3 contains 13 residues. From germline, CDR1 is MNHNS and CDR2 SASEGT. The V gene is TRBV6-1, the J gene TRBJ1-1; 8 nucleotides agree with TRBD1. The receptor was isolated from a young woman with stable Graves' hyperthyroidism. Some clones in this sample may be carry-over from other donors' samples. What was sequenced was peripheral blood. Here the CDR3 reads CASTRRGPTEAFF. The CDR3 DNA sequence: TGTGCCAGCACCCGCAGGGGGCCCACTGAAGCTTTCTTT.